This T cell receptor beta chain was identified in a study of vaccination and CD4 T cells after COVID-19. As for this clonotype: Its antigen remains unidentified.

Trimming left V 2 bases short and J 0 bases short, with 17 bases between. Germline CDR1 is SQVTM and CDR2 is ANQGSEA. The CDR3 has 17 amino acids. The Oncomine TCR Beta short-read assay was what sequenced the DNA obtained from cultured CD4+ T cells. TCRdb reanalysed the PCR reads using MiXCR and keeps one entry per CDR3 protein. The sample lists about 12,000 distinct CDR3 sequences, roughly 54% occurring once. Treatment: approximately 9-day PBMC culture with coronavirus spike peptide pools or control peptides (ViraFEST assay). V usage is TRBV29-1 and J usage is TRBJ2-4; a weak D match, TRBD1 (5 bases). This sequence originates from a human donor who had recovered from COVID-19. The material sequenced was CD4+ T cells from blood, cultured in vitro. CDR3 residues: CSVEKYDSSLAKNIQYF. CDR3 sequence (DNA): TGCAGCGTTGAAAAATACGACAGCTCTTTAGCCAAAAACATTCAGTACTTC.